This T cell receptor beta chain was recorded in a study of identical twins' blood T cells. Reared together, all three twin pairs probably met the same infectious agents and vaccines. Study-wide points: Twin repertoire similarity may partly reflect shared environment.

J gave up 5 bases and V 2 bases, and 6 bases lay outside the gene matches. Germline loops: CDR1 MNHEY, CDR2 SVGAGI. There are 16 residues in the CDR3. To note about this clonotype: The antigen remains unidentified.

A previously described protocol, modified, built RNA-based TCR cDNA libraries. In the original workflow: Clonotypes per individual ranged from about 85,000 to nearly 500,000. TCRdb re-analysed the 5' RACE reads in MiXCR, keeping a single row per CDR3 protein. TCRdb's processing, not the authors', yielded these V and J calls. The sample has a few hundred thousand distinct CDR3 sequences, roughly 31% seen once; the top ten hold roughly 6.1%. The chain recombines TRBV6-5 with TRBJ1-6; 7 bases are shared with TRBD1. The sequenced sample consisted of PBMCs. The sequence was collected from a woman aged 18 to 55 in good health. The DNA of the CDR3 is TGTGCCAGCAGTTACCATGGGACAGTAGATAATTCACCCCTCCACTTT. Translation: CASSYHGTVDNSPLHF.